This TCR beta chain was captured in a study of control samples from healthy donors and cancer patients. TCRdb's table, derived via immunoSEQ multiplex PCR, lists solely in-frame clones and lacks some. The table shows more than 95,000 clones, with about 88% occurring only once. Trimming removed 4 bases from V and 3 bases from J, with 15 bases in between. Germline V gives CDR1 SGHNT, CDR2 YYREEE (reference sequence). This CDR3 has 15 amino acids. V gene TRBV5-4 combines with J gene TRBJ2-3; D possibly corresponds to TRBD2 (7 bases). The sample was blood. This TCR was sampled from a woman in her 70s in good health. CDR3 sequence reads: CASSPMGGQTDTQYF. The CDR3 region has the DNA TGTGCCAGCAGCCCTATGGGGGGGCAGACAGATACGCAGTATTTT.